This TCR beta chain is drawn from a study of blood T cell repertoires in COVID-19. In the study overall: COVID-19 samples collected from the United States, Italy and Spain covered acute and convalescent phases. T cells, B-cell-depleted T cells, or PBMCs provided the cDNA or gDNA that served as material.

CDR1 is SGDLS and CDR2 is YYNGEE in the germline V gene. V dropped 3 bases and J dropped 7 bases, with 14 bases sitting between them. The CDR3 length is 14 residues. As processed by the authors: Estimation of nucleated cell counts relied on the amplification of reference gene primers. Measured with immunoSEQ multiplex PCR; TCRdb has only the in-frame clones, and not every one. That table furnishes V, J and clone size, whereas the DNA furnished D and trimming. The sample records under 150,000 clones, about 83% being singletons. The receptor was derived from a man older than 75 with active or convalescent COVID-19. The sequenced sample was peripheral blood. The chain carries TRBV9 and TRBJ2-4; D possibly corresponds to TRBD1 (6 bases). CDR3 nucleotides: TGTGCCAGCAGCGCCGGGACACCAATTAACATTCAGTACTTC. The encoded protein is CASSAGTPINIQYF. Filled out from reference TRBV9 and TRBJ2-4, the complete variable domain reads DSGVTQTPKHLITATGQRVTLRCSPRSGDLSVYWYQQSLDQGLQFLIQYYNGEERAKGNILERFSAQQFPDLHSELNLSSLELGDSALYFCASSAGTPINIQYFGAGTRLSVL.